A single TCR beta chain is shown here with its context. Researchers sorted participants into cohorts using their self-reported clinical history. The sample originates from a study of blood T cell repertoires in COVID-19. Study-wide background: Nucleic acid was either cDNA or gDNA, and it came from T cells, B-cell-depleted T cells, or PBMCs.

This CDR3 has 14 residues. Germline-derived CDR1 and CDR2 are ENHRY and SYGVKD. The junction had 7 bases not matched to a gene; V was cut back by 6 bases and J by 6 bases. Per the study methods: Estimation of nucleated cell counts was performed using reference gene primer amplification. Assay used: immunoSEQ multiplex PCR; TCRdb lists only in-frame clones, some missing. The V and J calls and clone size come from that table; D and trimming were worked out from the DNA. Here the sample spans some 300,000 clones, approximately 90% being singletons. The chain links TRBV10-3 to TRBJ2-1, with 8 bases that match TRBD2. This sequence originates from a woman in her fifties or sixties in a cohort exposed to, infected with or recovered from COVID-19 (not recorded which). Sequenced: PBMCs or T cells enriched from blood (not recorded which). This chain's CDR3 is CAISPAGVGNEQFF. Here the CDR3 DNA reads TGTGCCATCAGCCCAGCGGGAGTAGGCAATGAGCAGTTCTTC.